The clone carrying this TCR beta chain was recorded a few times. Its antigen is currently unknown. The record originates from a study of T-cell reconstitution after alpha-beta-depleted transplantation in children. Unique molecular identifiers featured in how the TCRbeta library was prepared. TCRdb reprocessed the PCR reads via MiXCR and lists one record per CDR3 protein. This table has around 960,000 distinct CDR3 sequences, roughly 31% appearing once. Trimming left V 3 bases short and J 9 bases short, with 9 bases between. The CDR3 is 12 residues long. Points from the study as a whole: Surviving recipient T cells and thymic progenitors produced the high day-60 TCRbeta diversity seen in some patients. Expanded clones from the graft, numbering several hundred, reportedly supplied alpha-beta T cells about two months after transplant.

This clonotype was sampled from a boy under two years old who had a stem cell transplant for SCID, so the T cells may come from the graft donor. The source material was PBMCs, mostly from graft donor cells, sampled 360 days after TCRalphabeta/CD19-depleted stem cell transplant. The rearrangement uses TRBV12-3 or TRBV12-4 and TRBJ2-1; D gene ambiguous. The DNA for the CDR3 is TGTGCCAGCAGTTTCGTACTTGGTGAGCAGTTCTTC. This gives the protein CASSFVLGEQFF.